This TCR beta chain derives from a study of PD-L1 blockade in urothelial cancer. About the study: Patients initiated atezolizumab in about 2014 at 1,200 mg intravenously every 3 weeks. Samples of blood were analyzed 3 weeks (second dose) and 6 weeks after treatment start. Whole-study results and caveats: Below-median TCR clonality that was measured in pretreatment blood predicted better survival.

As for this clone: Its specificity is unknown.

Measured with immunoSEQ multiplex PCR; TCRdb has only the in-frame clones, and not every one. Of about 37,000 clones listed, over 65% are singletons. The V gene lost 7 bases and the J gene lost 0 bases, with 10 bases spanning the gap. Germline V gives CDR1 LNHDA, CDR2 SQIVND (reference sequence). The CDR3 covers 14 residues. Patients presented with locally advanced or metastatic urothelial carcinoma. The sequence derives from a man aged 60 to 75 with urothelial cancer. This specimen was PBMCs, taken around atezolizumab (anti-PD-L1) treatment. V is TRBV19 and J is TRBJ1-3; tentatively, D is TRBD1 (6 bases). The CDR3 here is CASNSDSSGNTIYF. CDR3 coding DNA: TGTGCCAGTAACTCGGACAGCTCTGGAAACACCATATATTTT.